This T cell receptor beta chain was retrieved from a study of human T cells and chemical hapten exposure. The sample's time point: patch test 3, about 24 weeks after DPC sensitization. Described treatment: therapeutic diphenylcyclopropenone sensitization with weekly scalp DPC. Participating donors were patients with alopecia, aged 18 to 70 years, considered appropriate candidates for DPC. The germline V and J ends were trimmed by 2 bases and 2 bases, with 12 bases remaining between them. This CDR3 comprises 15 residues. Germline loops: CDR1 SGHAT, CDR2 FQDESV (reference sequence). Turning to this clonotype: Its antigen is not identified.

Points from the study as a whole: TCRs above 1 in 1000 frequency stayed constant with DPC sensitization.

TCRdb reprocessed the RACE reads with MiXCR, giving one entry per CDR3 protein. Of about 160,000 distinct CDR3 sequences listed, 25% to 35% are singletons. The chain recombines TRBV11-1 with TRBJ1-1; D is perhaps TRBD1 (5 bases). The sample in question was whole blood, obtained in connection with sensitization to the hapten diphenylcyclopropenone (DPC). The source of this sequence is a young woman with alopecia areata. Some clones in this sample may be carry-over from other donors' samples. The CDR3 here is CASSLLGGINTEAFF. The CDR3, as DNA: TGTGCCAGCAGCTTATTGGGGGGAATTAACACTGAAGCTTTCTTT.